Listed below are T cell receptor beta chains from one sample, sequenced in a study of metastatic and nonmetastatic thyroid tumors. TCRdb reassembled clones from the PCR reads with MiXCR. The sample yields roughly 6,200 clones, roughly 29% seen once. What was sequenced was adjacent normal tissue. Source of these receptors: a female donor with papillary thyroid cancer or a benign thyroid nodule (not recorded which). Some clones in this sample may be carry-over from other donors' samples. The CDR3 runs from the conserved cysteine through the conserved F or W. Each record gives: J gene, D gene, V gene, clone size, CDR3 protein, CDR3 DNA. D genes are given only for firm matches. Part of the rows lack a size; the others show once, few, many or a class for expanded clones.

j_call: TRBJ1-1
d_call: .
v_call: TRBV6-5
clone_size: few
cdr3_aa: CASSYKQTNTEAFF
cdr3_nt: TGTGCCAGCAGTTACAAACAGACGAACACTGAAGCTTTCTTT

j_call: TRBJ1-1
d_call: .
v_call: TRBV7-9
clone_size: once
cdr3_aa: CASSFGQTATEAFF
cdr3_nt: TGTGCCAGCAGCTTCGGACAGACTGCCACTGAAGCTTTCTTT

j_call: TRBJ2-6
d_call: .
v_call: TRBV11-2
clone_size: few
cdr3_aa: CASSLGRGTAGANVLTF
cdr3_nt: TGTGCCAGCAGCTTAGGTCGGGGAACGGCTGGGGCCAACGTCCTGACTTTC

j_call: TRBJ1-1
d_call: .
v_call: TRBV20-1
clone_size: .
cdr3_aa: CSARDAWTEAFF
cdr3_nt: TGCAGTGCTAGAGATGCTTGGACTGAAGCTTTCTTT

j_call: TRBJ2-5
d_call: TRBD1
v_call: TRBV6-2/TRBV6-3
clone_size: few
cdr3_aa: CASSNRGDREETQYF
cdr3_nt: TGTGCCAGCAGCAACAGGGGGGACAGGGAAGAGACCCAGTACTTC

j_call: TRBJ2-1
d_call: .
v_call: TRBV20-1
clone_size: once
cdr3_aa: CSATAGYGVYNEQFF
cdr3_nt: TGCAGTGCTACCGCGGGATACGGGGTCTACAATGAGCAGTTCTTC

j_call: TRBJ1-6
d_call: .
v_call: TRBV27
clone_size: few
cdr3_aa: CASSDDRTGPSPLHF
cdr3_nt: TGTGCCAGCAGTGATGACAGGACCGGGCCCTCACCCCTCCACTTT

j_call: TRBJ2-7
d_call: .
v_call: TRBV28
clone_size: .
cdr3_aa: CASSLYYEQYF
cdr3_nt: TGTGCCAGCAGTCTCTACTACGAGCAGTACTTC

j_call: TRBJ2-6
d_call: .
v_call: TRBV19
clone_size: once
cdr3_aa: CASSIDSYSGANVLTF
cdr3_nt: TGTGCCAGTAGTATTGACAGCTACTCTGGGGCCAACGTCCTGACTTTC

j_call: TRBJ1-1
d_call: .
v_call: TRBV11-1
clone_size: .
cdr3_aa: CASSPPRRAGSTEAFF
cdr3_nt: TGTGCCAGCAGCCCCCCCCGCAGGGCGGGCAGCACTGAAGCTTTCTTT

j_call: TRBJ2-3
d_call: .
v_call: TRBV18
clone_size: few
cdr3_aa: CASSPLGVPDTQYF
cdr3_nt: TGTGCCAGCTCACCATTGGGGGTGCCAGATACGCAGTATTTT

j_call: TRBJ1-5
d_call: TRBD1
v_call: TRBV6-1
clone_size: .
cdr3_aa: CASSSDREGNQPQHF
cdr3_nt: TGTGCCAGCAGTTCCGACAGGGAGGGCAATCAGCCCCAGCATTTT

j_call: TRBJ2-7
d_call: TRBD2
v_call: TRBV7-2
clone_size: .
cdr3_aa: CASSLTSGDLYEQYF
cdr3_nt: TGTGCCAGCAGTTTGACTAGCGGGGACCTCTACGAGCAGTACTTC

j_call: TRBJ2-3
d_call: .
v_call: TRBV27
clone_size: .
cdr3_aa: CASSLNLDTQYF
cdr3_nt: TGTGCCAGCAGTTTAAATCTAGATACGCAGTATTTT

j_call: TRBJ2-7
d_call: TRBD1
v_call: TRBV20-1
clone_size: .
cdr3_aa: CSAPGQVDYEQYF
cdr3_nt: TGCAGTGCGCCGGGACAGGTCGACTACGAGCAGTACTTC

j_call: TRBJ2-1
d_call: .
v_call: TRBV9
clone_size: many
cdr3_aa: CASSVDEGGYNEQFF
cdr3_nt: TGTGCCAGCAGCGTAGACGAGGGCGGCTACAATGAGCAGTTCTTC

j_call: TRBJ2-5
d_call: .
v_call: TRBV6-2/TRBV6-3
clone_size: many
cdr3_aa: CASTITGFQETQYF
cdr3_nt: TGTGCCAGCACCATAACAGGGTTCCAAGAGACCCAGTACTTC

j_call: TRBJ1-2
d_call: TRBD1
v_call: TRBV24-1
clone_size: .
cdr3_aa: CATSVRTGYGYTF
cdr3_nt: TGTGCCACCAGTGTTAGGACAGGCTATGGCTACACCTTC

j_call: TRBJ2-7
d_call: TRBD1
v_call: TRBV6-5
clone_size: .
cdr3_aa: CARSQSPPGQKTEQYF
cdr3_nt: TGTGCCAGAAGCCAAAGTCCCCCGGGACAGAAAACCGAGCAGTACTTC

j_call: TRBJ2-2
d_call: .
v_call: TRBV30
clone_size: many
cdr3_aa: CASTRDGGTGELFF
cdr3_nt: TGTGCCTCCACCCGGGACGGAGGGACCGGGGAGCTGTTTTTT